The 23 T cell receptor beta chains below were found in one sample sequenced in a study of blood T cell repertoires in COVID-19. Profiling relied on immunoSEQ multiplex PCR, and the TCRdb table lists in-frame clones only, not all of them. Found here are 85,000 to 100,000 clones, about 86% of them singletons; the top ten hold approximately 13%. Source material: peripheral blood. The receptors originated from a woman aged 55-69 years in a cohort sampled during active or convalescent COVID-19.

The chain has TRBV2 and TRBJ2-7; D not certain. The CDR3 loop spans 12 amino acids. Per the germline V gene, CDR1 is SNHLY and CDR2 is FYNNEI. Between the trimmed V and J ends, which lost 2 bases and 4 bases, there was a span of 6 bases. The CDR3 DNA reads as TGTGCCAGCAGTGAAACGACATACGAGCAGTACTTC. Encoded protein: CASSETTYEQYF.

The chain carries TRBV3-1 (or the pseudogene TRBV3-2) and TRBJ2-4, with D maybe TRBD1 (7 bases). The CDR3 consists of 17 residues. Trimming removed 4 bases at V and 3 bases at J, with 19 bases between. Germline assignment: CDR1 LGHDT and CDR2 YNNKEL (reference sequence). The chain's CDR3 is CASSPHRRDSYKNIQYF. The CDR3 nucleotides read TGTGCCAGCAGCCCCCACCGGCGGGACAGCTACAAAAACATTCAGTACTTC.

The V call is TRBV29-1, the J call TRBJ2-2; D uncertain. This CDR3 has 13 amino acids. Between the trimmed V and J ends, which lost 6 bases and 0 bases, there was a span of 8 bases. From germline, CDR1 is SQVTM and CDR2 ANQGSEA. Here the CDR3 reads CSVSSSNTGELFF. The DNA of the CDR3 is TGCAGCGTGTCAAGCTCGAACACCGGGGAGCTGTTTTTT.

This rearrangement joins TRBV27 to TRBJ2-1; possibly TRBD2 for D (5 bases). The germline gives CDR1 MNHEY, CDR2 SMNVEV (reference sequence). The CDR3 runs to 14 residues. V was cut by 5 bases and J by 10 bases, with 18 bases left in between. The CDR3 loop reads CASSQDSIVREQFF. CDR3 bases: TGTGCCAGCAGTCAGGACTCTATCGTTCGAGAGCAGTTCTTC.

This clone occurred once. The V and J genes are TRBV29-1 and TRBJ1-2, with D maybe TRBD1 (5 bases). Trimming removed 6 bases at V and 3 bases at J, with 11 bases between. This CDR3 has 12 amino acids. Germline CDR1 SQVTM, CDR2 ANQGSEA. The CDR3 DNA is TGCAGCGTAGGGGAGGCTTACTATGGCTACACCTTC. Translating it yields CSVGEAYYGYTF. The full variable domain, rest sourced from reference TRBV29-1 and TRBJ1-2, is SAVISQKPSRDICQRGTSLTIQCQVDSQVTMMFWYRQQPGQSLTLIATANQGSEATYESGFVIDKFPISRPNLTFSTLTVSNMSPEDSSIYLCSVGEAYYGYTFGSGTRLTVV.

This clone was recorded only once. The chain has TRBV5-1 and TRBJ1-6; unclear D gene. The CDR3 totals 14 residues. Germline CDR1 reads SGHRS; CDR2 reads YFSETQ. Trimming left V 2 bases short and J 5 bases short, with 8 bases between. This CDR3 reads CASSLSENNSPLHF. The CDR3 nucleotides read TGCGCCAGCAGCTTATCAGAAAATAATTCACCCCTCCACTTT.

The V gene is TRBV12-3 or TRBV12-4, the J gene TRBJ2-7; 7 bases are shared with TRBD2. With 2 bases clipped from V and 6 bases from J, the junction kept 4 bases outside the gene matches. The CDR3 is 13 residues long. CDR3 nucleotides: TGTGCCAGCAGTTTATGGCGCGGGGGCGAGCAGTACTTC. It is translated as CASSLWRGGEQYF.

The J gene is TRBJ1-1, the V gene TRBV30; unclear D gene. Germline CDR1 GTSNPN, CDR2 SVGIG (reference sequence). The V end was cut by 0 bases, the J end by 6 bases, with 14 bases between. The CDR3 covers 14 residues. The CDR3 DNA reads TGTGCCTGGAGTGTACATGTGGAGGGCGCTGAAGCTTTCTTT. Its protein is CAWSVHVEGAEAFF.

This clone was observed a single time. The V call is TRBV5-5, the J call TRBJ2-1, with D possibly being TRBD2 (5 bases). In germline, CDR1 is SGHKS, CDR2 YYEKEE (reference sequence). The CDR3 contains 15 residues. V lost 0 bases, J lost 2 bases, and 9 bases lay in between. CDR3 region: CASSLEAETYNEQFF. The DNA of the CDR3 is TGTGCCAGCAGCTTGGAAGCGGAGACCTACAATGAGCAGTTCTTC.

V gene TRBV12-3 or TRBV12-4 combines with J gene TRBJ2-7, with TRBD1 as a possible D gene (5 bases). The CDR3 spans 13 residues. V lost 6 bases and J 3 bases, leaving 12 bases between the germline ends. CDR3 sequence: CASRLRARYEQYF. The CDR3 DNA is TGTGCCAGCAGACTCAGGGCCCGCTACGAGCAGTACTTC.

The CDR3 region has the DNA TGTGCCAGCAGCTTCCGGAGGGGAGATACGCAGTATTTT. The encoded protein is CASSFRRGDTQYF. The chain links TRBV7-8 to TRBJ2-3; tentatively, D is TRBD2 (6 bases). In germline, CDR1 is SGHVS, CDR2 FQNEAQ. This CDR3 is 13 amino acids long. Trimming pared 3 bases from V and 5 bases from J, leaving 9 bases between.

The chain links TRBV10-3 to TRBJ2-2; the D gene is possibly TRBD2 (6 bases). Germline CDR1 is ENHRY and CDR2 is SYGVKD. The CDR3 has 14 amino acids. Trimming pared 10 bases from V and 0 bases from J, leaving 12 bases between. Written as DNA, the CDR3 is TGTGCCAGCGGGGACCCAGCGAACACCGGGGAGCTGTTTTTT. Translated, it gives CASGDPANTGELFF.

This CDR3 reads CASSRRGALALKNTGELFF. In nucleotides, the CDR3 is TGTGCCAGCAGCAGGCGCGGGGCTCTAGCTCTAAAGAACACCGGGGAGCTGTTTTTT. This chain joins TRBV21-1 and TRBJ2-2; the table names TRBD2, a call not compared with the DNA. TRBV21-1 is a pseudogene locus. The CDR3 runs to 19 residues.

The rearrangement joins TRBV11-1 to TRBJ1-6, with 7 bases that match TRBD1. With V trimmed by 5 bases and J by 11 bases, 9 bases remained unmatched. Germline V CDR1 and CDR2: SGHAT, FQDESV (reference sequence). The CDR3 is 14 residues long. The CDR3 region has the DNA TGTGCCAGCAGCGAGAGACAGGGTCGGGCACCCCTCCACTTT. Translated, it gives CASSERQGRAPLHF.

The J gene is TRBJ2-3, the V gene TRBV15; maybe TRBD1 (5 bases). Between the trimmed V and J ends, which lost 1 base and 7 bases, there was a span of 15 bases. The germline CDR1 and CDR2 sequences are LNHNV and YYDKDF (reference sequence). This CDR3 spans 15 amino acids. CDR3 DNA sequence: TGTGCCACCAGCAGAGGGGGCAGCTCGGAGAATACGCAGTATTTT. This encodes CATSRGGSSENTQYF.

The chain is built from TRBV21-1 and TRBJ1-2; the DNA was not used to check the table's D call, TRBD1. TRBV21-1 corresponds to a pseudogene. The CDR3 sequence is 15 residues long. This CDR3 reads CASSKGTGWGNGYTF. The CDR3 DNA follows: TGTGCCAGCAGCAAGGGGACAGGTTGGGGGAATGGCTACACCTTC.

The chain uses TRBV19 and TRBJ1-5; tentatively, D is TRBD1 (5 bases). Trimming removed 5 bases at V and 1 base at J, with 15 bases between. CDR3 length: 16 residues. Germline CDR1 and CDR2: LNHDA and SQIVND (reference sequence). In nucleotides, the CDR3 is TGTGCCAGTAGTCCCCCCTGGGCAGGGAGCAATCAGCCCCAGCATTTT. It encodes CASSPPWAGSNQPQHF.

The rearrangement links TRBV7-3 to TRBJ2-7; 7 positions agree with TRBD1. V lost 0 bases and J lost 3; bases outside the gene matches: 5. The CDR3 length is 15 residues. The V gene's germline CDR1 is SGHTA and CDR2 FQGTGA. Here the CDR3 DNA reads TGTGCCAGCAGCTTAACCCCGGGACAGAGCTACGAGCAGTACTTC. Its protein is CASSLTPGQSYEQYF.

J is TRBJ2-1 and V is TRBV7-6; tentatively, D is TRBD2 (5 bases). Per germline, CDR1 SGHVS and CDR2 FNYEAQ. V was pared by 1 base and J by 1 base, with 11 bases between. The CDR3 contains 16 residues. CDR3 in amino acids: CASSLGGRISYNEQFF. The CDR3, as DNA: TGTGCCAGCAGCTTAGGAGGGAGAATTTCCTACAATGAGCAGTTCTTC.

J is TRBJ2-2 and V is TRBV11-2, with 7 bases lining up with TRBD2. This CDR3 region has 19 residues. The junction had 16 bases not matched to a gene; V was cut back by 5 bases and J by 1 base. CDR1 is SGHAT, CDR2 FQNNGV, per germline. Here the CDR3 reads CASSTWEGGFWGNTGELFF. CDR3 bases: TGTGCCAGCAGCACTTGGGAGGGAGGATTTTGGGGGAACACCGGGGAGCTGTTTTTT. Together with reference TRBV11-2 and TRBJ2-2, the CDR3 gives the full variable domain: EAGVAQSPRYKIIEKRQSVAFWCNPISGHATLYWYQQILGQGPKLLIQFQNNGVVDDSQLPKDRFSAERLKGVDSTLKIQPAKLEDSAVYLCASSTWEGGFWGNTGELFFGEGSRLTVL.

The chain combines TRBV9 with TRBJ1-2; 9 nucleotides align to TRBD1. J gave up 1 base and V 0 bases, and 10 bases lay outside the gene matches. The germline V gene has CDR1 SGDLS and CDR2 YYNGEE. The CDR3 is 18 residues long. CDR3 sequence (DNA): TGTGCCAGCAGCGTAGCTACGGGGGGGACAGGGATTAACTATGGCTACACCTTC. Residues: CASSVATGGTGINYGYTF.

The chain carries TRBV28 and TRBJ2-7, with D maybe TRBD1 (5 bases). V was pared by 4 bases and J by 4 bases, with 17 bases between. The CDR3 runs to 15 residues. The V gene's germline CDR1 is MDHEN and CDR2 SYDVKM. The CDR3 protein is CASSSRTRFRYEQYF. The CDR3 region has the DNA TGTGCCAGCAGTTCTAGGACAAGGTTTAGGTACGAGCAGTACTTC. Supplemented by reference TRBV28 and TRBJ2-7, the full variable domain reads DVKVTQSSRYLVKRTGEKVFLECVQDMDHENMFWYRQDPGLGLRLIYFSYDVKMKEKGDIPEGYSVSREKKERFSLILESASTNQTSMYLCASSSRTRFRYEQYFGPGTRLTVT.

V is TRBV7-2 and J is TRBJ1-2; perhaps TRBD1 as D (6 bases). This CDR3 region has 14 residues. Germline CDR1 and CDR2: SGHTA and FQGNSA. V was clipped by 1 base and J by 4 bases, with 10 bases between them. The CDR3 protein is CASSLGTTGYGYTF. CDR3 coding DNA: TGTGCCAGCAGCTTAGGAACGACAGGCTATGGCTACACCTTC.